Here is one T cell receptor beta chain with its context. This clonotype has just a few counts. Its antigen is not yet known. The sample holds no much larger clone one base away, and base qualities are not on file. TCRdb names Illumina HiSeq 2500 as the instrument used. Quantitative 5'-RACE with molecular barcodes was used to prepare TCR beta libraries. The paper's data handling went like this. A new computational method based on a probabilistic model of VDJ rearrangement was used to identify disease-linked TCR variants. TCRdb took the public reads, trimmed them with fastp at Q25, ran MiXCR for clone calling and kept in-frame beta chains. For every CDR3 protein sequence, its rows merge into one entry that carries the most common genes and DNA. The V and J calls shown here were made by TCRdb, not taken from the authors' results. For this sample there are over 600,000 distinct CDR3 sequences; around a fifth appear just once. The ten largest make up 15% to 20% of the sample.

These data belong to a study of CD8 T cells in ankylosing spondylitis (TCRdb year 2017). Regarding the study in general: T cell receptor beta repertoires were profiled in healthy donors and ankylosing spondylitis patients so that disease-linked TCR variants could be found. The full study cohort was made up of roughly 25 ankylosing spondylitis patients and approximately 100 healthy donors. Samples of peripheral blood were taken, and for ankylosing spondylitis patients, synovial fluid was collected as well. On the study overall, not on this receptor specifically: The disease-linked clones showed a CD8+ phenotype and occurred at relatively low frequencies in peripheral blood. A TCR beta motif of fewer than 10 highly homologous amino acid variants appeared characteristic of blood from ankylosing spondylitis patients. The disease-linked clones were reported as significantly enriched in matched synovial fluid samples from ankylosing spondylitis patients. Some TCR beta motif variants had previously been reported in synovial fluid and blood of reactive arthritis patients, which suggested common disease-initiation mechanisms.

Per the germline V gene (reference sequence), DFQATT is the CDR1 and SNEGSKA is the CDR2. Deletion took 3 bases off V and 2 bases off J, with a span of 14 bases between the germline ends. Including the terminal cysteine and phenylalanine, the CDR3 comprises 14 residues. The kept DNA is CDR3 alone, 42 bases in frame from the first base. Recombination connected TRBV20-1 to TRBJ2-7; the D element might be TRBD1 or TRBD2, as each aligns at 5 bases. The clonotype was recovered from a male donor with ankylosing spondylitis. Sequencing was performed on blood, either unsorted or a sorted T cell fraction (not recorded which). The DNA sequence is TGCAGTGCTAGGCGCCGTGAGGGACCCTACGAGCAGTACTTC. It is translated as CSARRREGPYEQYF.